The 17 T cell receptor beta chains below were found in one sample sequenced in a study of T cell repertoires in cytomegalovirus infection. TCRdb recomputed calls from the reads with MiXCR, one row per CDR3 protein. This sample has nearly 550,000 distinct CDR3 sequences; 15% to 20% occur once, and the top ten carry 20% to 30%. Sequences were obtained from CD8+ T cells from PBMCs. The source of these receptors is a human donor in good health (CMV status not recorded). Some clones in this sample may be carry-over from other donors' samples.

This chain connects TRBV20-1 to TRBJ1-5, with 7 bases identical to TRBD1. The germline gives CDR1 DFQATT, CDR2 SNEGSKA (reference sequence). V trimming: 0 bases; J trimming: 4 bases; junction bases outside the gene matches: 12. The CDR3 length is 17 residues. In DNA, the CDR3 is TGCAGTGCTAGAGATTCCGGGACAGTATTTTTGAATCAGCCCCAGCATTTT. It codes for CSARDSGTVFLNQPQHF.

The CDR3 spells CASSRIAGGAYNEQFF. CDR3 nucleotides: TGTGCCAGTAGCCGCATAGCGGGAGGGGCCTACAATGAGCAGTTCTTC. This chain uses TRBV19 with TRBJ2-1; 11 nucleotides match TRBD2. The CDR3 length is 16 residues. Per the germline V gene, CDR1 is LNHDA and CDR2 is SQIVND (reference sequence). Trimming removed 6 bases from V and 2 bases from J; junction bases left unmatched: 6.

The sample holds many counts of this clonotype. The CDR3 here is CASSPLQGAGNTIYF. For the CDR3, the DNA is TGTGCCAGCAGCCCGCTACAGGGGGCGGGAAACACCATATATTTT. The rearrangement uses TRBV11-2 and TRBJ1-3; TRBD1 matches at 9 bases. The CDR3 is 15 residues long. The ends lost 5 bases at V and 4 bases at J; junction bases unmatched: 6. In germline, CDR1 is SGHAT, CDR2 FQNNGV.

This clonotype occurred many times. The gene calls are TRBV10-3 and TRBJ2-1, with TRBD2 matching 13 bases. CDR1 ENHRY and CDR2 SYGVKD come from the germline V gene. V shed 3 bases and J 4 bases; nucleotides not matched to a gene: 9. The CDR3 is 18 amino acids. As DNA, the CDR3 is TGTGCCATCAGTGACCCGACTAGCGGGAGGCCTAATTACAATGAGCAGTTCTTC. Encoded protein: CAISDPTSGRPNYNEQFF.

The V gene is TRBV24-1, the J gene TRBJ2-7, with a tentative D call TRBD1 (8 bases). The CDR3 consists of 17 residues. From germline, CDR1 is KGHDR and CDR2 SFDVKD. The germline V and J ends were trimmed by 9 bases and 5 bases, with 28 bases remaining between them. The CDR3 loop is CATSGGTGTLSDDEQYF. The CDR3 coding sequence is TGTGCCACCTCCGGGGGGACAGGAACCTTGAGTGACGACGAGCAGTACTTC.

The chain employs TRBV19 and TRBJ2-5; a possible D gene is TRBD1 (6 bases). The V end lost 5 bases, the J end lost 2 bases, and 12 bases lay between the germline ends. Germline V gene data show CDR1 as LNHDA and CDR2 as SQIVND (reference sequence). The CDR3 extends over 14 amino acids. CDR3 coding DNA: TGTGCCAGTAGTCAGCAGGGGATACAAGAGACCCAGTACTTC. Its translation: CASSQQGIQETQYF.

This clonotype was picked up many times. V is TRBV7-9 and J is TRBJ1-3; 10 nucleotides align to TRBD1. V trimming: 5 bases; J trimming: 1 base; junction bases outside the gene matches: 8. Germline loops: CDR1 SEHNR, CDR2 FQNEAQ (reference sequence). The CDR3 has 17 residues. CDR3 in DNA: TGTGCCAGCAGCCAACCGGGACAGGGGCCGTCTGGAAACACCATATATTTT. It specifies CASSQPGQGPSGNTIYF.

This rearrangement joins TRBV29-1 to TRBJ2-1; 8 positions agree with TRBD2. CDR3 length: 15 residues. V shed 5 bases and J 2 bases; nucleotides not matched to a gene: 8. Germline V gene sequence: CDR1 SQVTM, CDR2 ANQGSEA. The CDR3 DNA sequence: TGCAGCGTTACCGGCGGGAGGACAACCTACAATGAGCAGTTCTTC. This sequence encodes CSVTGGRTTYNEQFF.

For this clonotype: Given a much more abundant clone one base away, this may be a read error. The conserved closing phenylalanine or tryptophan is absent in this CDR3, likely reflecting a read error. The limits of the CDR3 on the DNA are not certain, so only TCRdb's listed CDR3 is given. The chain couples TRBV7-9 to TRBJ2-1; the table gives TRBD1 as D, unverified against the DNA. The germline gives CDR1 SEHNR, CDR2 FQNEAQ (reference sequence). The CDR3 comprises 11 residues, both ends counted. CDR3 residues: CASSFAGVVFL.

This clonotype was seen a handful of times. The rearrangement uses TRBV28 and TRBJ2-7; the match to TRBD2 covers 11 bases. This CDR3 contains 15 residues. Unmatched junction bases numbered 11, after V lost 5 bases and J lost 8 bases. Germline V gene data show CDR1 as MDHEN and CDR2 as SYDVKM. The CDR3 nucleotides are TGTGCCAGCAGTCCGCCGACTAGCGGGGTTGGGCAGCAGTACTTC. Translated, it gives CASSPPTSGVGQQYF. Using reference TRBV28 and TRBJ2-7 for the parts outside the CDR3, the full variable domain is DVKVTQSSRYLVKRTGEKVFLECVQDMDHENMFWYRQDPGLGLRLIYFSYDVKMKEKGDIPEGYSVSREKKERFSLILESASTNQTSMYLCASSPPTSGVGQQYFGPGTRLTVT.

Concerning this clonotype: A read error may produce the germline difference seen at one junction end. The CDR3 region has the DNA TGCGCCAGCAGGGAGAACGCTGAAGCTTTCTTT. Translation gives CASRENAEAFF. V is TRBV5-1 and J is TRBJ1-1; D gene ambiguous. Germline CDR1 SGHRS, CDR2 YFSETQ. CDR3 length equals 11 residues.

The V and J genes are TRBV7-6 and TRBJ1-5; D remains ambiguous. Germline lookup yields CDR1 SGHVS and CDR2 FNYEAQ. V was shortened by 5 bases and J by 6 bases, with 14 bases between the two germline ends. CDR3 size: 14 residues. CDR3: CASSPHNRGQPQHF. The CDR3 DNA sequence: TGTGCCAGCAGCCCCCACAACCGGGGTCAGCCCCAGCATTTT.

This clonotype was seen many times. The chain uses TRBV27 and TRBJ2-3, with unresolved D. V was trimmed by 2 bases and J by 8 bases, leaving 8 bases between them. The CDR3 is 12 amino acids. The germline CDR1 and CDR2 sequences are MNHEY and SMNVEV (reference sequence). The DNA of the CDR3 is TGTGCCAGCAGTTTAGGCCCAGCTACGCAGTATTTT. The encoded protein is CASSLGPATQYF.

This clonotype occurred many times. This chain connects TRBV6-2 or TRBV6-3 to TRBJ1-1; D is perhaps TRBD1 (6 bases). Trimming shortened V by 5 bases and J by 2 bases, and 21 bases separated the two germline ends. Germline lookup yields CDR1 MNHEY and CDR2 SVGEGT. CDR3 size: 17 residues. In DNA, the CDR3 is TGTGCCAGCAGTCATCCACCTGGGGGGGCAGGAAACACTGAAGCTTTCTTT. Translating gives CASSHPPGGAGNTEAFF.

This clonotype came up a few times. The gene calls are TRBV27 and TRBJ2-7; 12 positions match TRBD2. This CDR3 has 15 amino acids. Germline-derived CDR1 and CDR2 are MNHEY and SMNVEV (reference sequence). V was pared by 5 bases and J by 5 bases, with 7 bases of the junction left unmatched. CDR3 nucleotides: TGTGCCAGCAGTCAACGGACTAGCGGGAAGGACGAGCAGTACTTC. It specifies CASSQRTSGKDEQYF.

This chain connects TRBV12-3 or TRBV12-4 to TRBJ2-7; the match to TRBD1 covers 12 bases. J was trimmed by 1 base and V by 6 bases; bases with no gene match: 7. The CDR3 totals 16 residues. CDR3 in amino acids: CASSSSGQGASYEQYF. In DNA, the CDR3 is TGTGCCAGCAGCTCATCGGGACAGGGGGCGTCCTACGAGCAGTACTTC.

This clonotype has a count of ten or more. The chain's CDR3 is CARPNGGAQDEQFF. For the CDR3, the DNA is TGTGCCAGACCCAACGGCGGGGCTCAGGATGAGCAGTTCTTC. The chain couples TRBV19 to TRBJ2-1, with a possible D match to TRBD2 (6 bases). Deletions cut 9 bases from V and 8 bases from J, with 20 bases between. From germline, CDR1 is LNHDA and CDR2 SQIVND (reference sequence). This CDR3 comprises 14 residues. The full variable domain, completed using reference TRBV19 and TRBJ2-1, is DGGITQSPKYLFRKEGQNVTLSCEQNLNHDAMYWYRQDPGQGLRLIYYSQIVNDFQKGDIAEGYSVSREKKESFPLTVTSAQKNPTAFYLCARPNGGAQDEQFFGPGTRLTVL.